This paragraph covers one TCR beta chain sequence. The antigen remains unidentified. Germline V gene lookup returns CDR1 SNHLY and CDR2 FYNNEI. This CDR3 has 11 amino acids. Trimming removed 3 bases from V and 4 bases from J, with 3 bases in between. TCRdb reprocessed the 5' RACE reads with MiXCR, giving one entry per CDR3 protein. Among about 530,000 distinct CDR3 sequences, approximately 20% were seen once, and the ten largest hold about 0.48%. The data derive from a study of identical twins. Study-wide findings and caveats: Models underpredicted monozygotic twin sharing of out-of-frame TCR alpha. For zero-insertion analyses, partial confounding could come from invariant MAIT and iNKT cells. Out-of-frame alpha sequences common to twins exhibited a surplus of low generation probability.

The data were also submitted as part of a second study, on yellow fever vaccine responses in identical twins.

The chain joins TRBV2 to TRBJ1-1, with no clear D. The sequenced sample was CD4+ T cells sorted from blood. The sequence was obtained from a woman under 30 in good health. As DNA, the CDR3 is TGTGCCAGCAGTGAGTTCACTGAAGCTTTCTTT. It codes for CASSEFTEAFF.